The 22 T cell receptor beta chains below were found in one sample sequenced in a study of cytomegalovirus exposure and HLA in healthy donors. 13 Jbeta primers and 60 Vbeta primers were used for the PCR. Sequencing was performed with immunoSEQ multiplex PCR; in TCRdb, only in-frame clones are kept and a portion is missing. This sample's clone table lists 45,000 to 60,000 clones. The sequencing input was PBMCs. The receptors originated from a woman aged 40 to 50 in good health and CMV-seronegative.

This rearrangement joins TRBV28 to TRBJ2-3, with a tentative D call TRBD2 (6 bases). This CDR3 has 12 residues. V gave up 3 bases and J gave up 14 bases, with 15 bases separating them. Looked up from germline, CDR1 is MDHEN and CDR2 is SYDVKM. In DNA form, the CDR3 reads TGTGCCAGCAGTTTCCGGGACTCTCCGCGGTATTTT. Encoded protein: CASSFRDSPRYF.

The chain has TRBV11-2 and TRBJ2-2; TRBD2 matches at 10 bases. This CDR3 has 18 amino acids. Germline CDR1 SGHAT, CDR2 FQNNGV. V was clipped by 3 bases and J by 0 bases; unmatched bases: 7. CDR3 sequence: CASSLIGLAVANTGELFF. CDR3 bases: TGTGCCAGCAGCTTGATCGGACTAGCGGTCGCGAACACCGGGGAGCTGTTTTTT.

The chain uses TRBV29-1 and TRBJ2-2, with TRBD1 matching 11 bases. Germline assignment: CDR1 SQVTM and CDR2 ANQGSEA. The CDR3 has 15 amino acids. V shed 4 bases, J shed 6 bases, and the junction held 7 bases outside the gene matches. The CDR3 DNA reads as TGCAGCGTTGTTGGTCCGGGACAGGGGGCCGGGGAGCTGTTTTTT. Encoded protein: CSVVGPGQGAGELFF.

The chain uses TRBV28 and TRBJ2-7, with a weak D call TRBD2 (6 bases). In germline, CDR1 is MDHEN, CDR2 SYDVKM. Trimming removed 7 bases from V and 3 bases from J, with 13 bases in between. The CDR3 is 13 residues long. CDR3 coding DNA: TGTGCCAGCACCCAGGGACTGGACTACGAGCAGTACTTC. Its protein is CASTQGLDYEQYF.

CDR3 coding DNA: TGCGCCAGCAGCCAAGAGACCGGGACTAGCGGATACCGGCAGTATTTT. Translation gives CASSQETGTSGYRQYF. This chain uses TRBV4-1 with TRBJ2-3; 11 nucleotides match TRBD2. The junction had 10 bases not matched to a gene; V was cut back by 0 bases and J by 11 bases. This CDR3 spans 16 amino acids. The germline gives CDR1 MGHRA, CDR2 YSYEKL.

The chain employs TRBV6-1 and TRBJ2-7, with 11 positions matching TRBD1. CDR1 is MNHNS and CDR2 is SASEGT in the germline V gene. The CDR3 loop spans 14 amino acids. Trimming cost V 4 bases and J 10 bases; bases outside gene matches: 9. For the CDR3, the DNA is TGTGCCAGCAGTGCCGGGACAGGGGGGGACAAACAGTACTTC. It codes for CASSAGTGGDKQYF.

The chain couples TRBV29-1 to TRBJ2-3; D is possibly TRBD1 (5 bases). Germline values: CDR1 SQVTM, CDR2 ANQGSEA. The V gene lost 5 bases and the J gene lost 1 base, with 10 bases spanning the gap. This CDR3 contains 13 residues. CDR3: CSVNQGGTDTQYF. For the CDR3, the DNA is TGCAGCGTTAACCAGGGTGGCACAGATACGCAGTATTTT.

V is TRBV19 and J is TRBJ2-7, with 8 bases fitting TRBD2. Per germline, CDR1 LNHDA and CDR2 SQIVND (reference sequence). Trimming took 3 bases from V and 3 from J; bases not matched to a gene: 7. The CDR3 consists of 15 residues. The CDR3 DNA is TGTGCCAGTAGTATCGCCTTAGCGGGGATCTACGAGCAGTACTTC. Its translation: CASSIALAGIYEQYF.

This sequence joins TRBV4-1 and TRBJ2-1; 10 bases line up with TRBD2. Trimming removed 1 base from V and 4 bases from J; junction bases left unmatched: 4. The CDR3 loop spans 16 amino acids. Germline CDR1 is MGHRA and CDR2 is YSYEKL. CDR3 sequence reads: CASSQGELAGYNEQFF. The CDR3 DNA reads as TGCGCCAGCAGCCAAGGGGAACTAGCGGGATACAATGAGCAGTTCTTC.

A remark on this clone: Because it lacks the conserved phenylalanine or tryptophan at the end, this CDR3 is likely a read error. The DNA is left out, because the CDR3 cannot be placed on it with certainty; the CDR3 is given as TCRdb lists it. V is TRBV28 and J is TRBJ1-1; the DNA was not used to check the table's D call, TRBD1. Germline CDR1 reads MDHEN; CDR2 reads SYDVKM. The CDR3 is 8 amino acids in total, end residues counted. CDR3 in amino acids: CASSPPQV.

The rearrangement joins TRBV28 to TRBJ2-2, with D hard to call. Trimming left V 3 bases short and J 4 bases short, with 18 bases between. Germline V gives CDR1 MDHEN, CDR2 SYDVKM. The CDR3 consists of 17 residues. The CDR3 region is CASSLPSYAPRTGELFF. For the CDR3, the DNA is TGTGCCAGCAGTTTGCCCTCTTACGCCCCGCGCACCGGGGAGCTGTTTTTT.

This sequence joins TRBV14 and TRBJ1-6; D is unresolved. V lost 0 bases and J 0 bases, leaving 3 bases between the germline ends. The CDR3 contains 15 residues. CDR1 is SGHDN, CDR2 FVKESK, per germline. The DNA of the CDR3 is TGTGCCAGCAGCCAAGACAGCTCCTATAATTCACCCCTCCACTTT. The encoded protein is CASSQDSSYNSPLHF.

The chain carries TRBV5-1 and TRBJ1-6; no reliable D call. V was cut by 1 base and J by 8 bases, with 4 bases left in between. The length of the CDR3 is 12 residues. In germline, CDR1 is SGHRS, CDR2 YFSETQ. CDR3 sequence (DNA): TGCGCCAGCAGCTTGTCGGATTCACCCCTCCACTTT. Its protein is CASSLSDSPLHF. The whole variable domain, filled in from reference TRBV5-1 and TRBJ1-6, reads KAGVTQTPRYLIKTRGQQVTLSCSPISGHRSVSWYQQTPGQGLQFLFEYFSETQRNKGNFPGRFSGRQFSNSRSEMNVSTLELGDSALYLCASSLSDSPLHFGNGTRLTVT.

The V gene is TRBV21-1, the J gene TRBJ2-5; TRBD2 is the table's D call and was not checked against the DNA. TRBV21-1 is reported as a pseudogene. The CDR3 spans 19 residues. CDR3 bases: TGTGCCAGCAGCAAAGCCATCGGGACTAGCGGGGGGGCCCAAGAGACCCAGTACTTC. It yields the protein CASSKAIGTSGGAQETQYF.

The chain joins TRBV7-2 to TRBJ2-7; the D gene is possibly TRBD2 (5 bases). Trimming stripped 2 bases from V and 5 bases from J, with 25 bases between. CDR3 size: 18 residues. Looked up from germline, CDR1 is SGHTA and CDR2 is FQGNSA. In nucleotides, the CDR3 is TGTGCCAGCAGCTTACGGGCCCCTCAAGTTGGAGGACGAGACGAGCAGTACTTC. Its protein product is CASSLRAPQVGGRDEQYF.

The chain couples TRBV25-1 to TRBJ2-2; 8 nucleotides agree with TRBD1. Germline V gene lookup returns CDR1 MGHDK and CDR2 SYGVNS. This CDR3 is 17 amino acids long. Trimming cost V 6 bases and J 2 bases; bases outside gene matches: 11. The CDR3 is CASSAAAGQGNTGELFF. CDR3 coding DNA: TGTGCCAGCAGCGCCGCGGCCGGACAGGGAAACACCGGGGAGCTGTTTTTT. Complete variable domain (other parts from reference TRBV25-1 and TRBJ2-2): EADIYQTPRYLVIGTGKKITLECSQTMGHDKMYWYQQDPGMELHLIHYSYGVNSTEKGDLSSESTVSRIRTEHFPLTLESARPSHTSQYLCASSAAAGQGNTGELFFGEGSRLTVL.

The CDR3 here is CASSSPSLPNYGYTF. The CDR3 nucleotides are TGTGCCAGCAGCTCCCCTAGTCTTCCTAACTATGGCTACACCTTC. The chain has TRBV7-8 and TRBJ1-2, with no clear D. V was trimmed by 4 bases and J by 0 bases, leaving 12 bases between them. CDR3 length: 15 residues. CDR1 and CDR2 from the germline V gene are SGHVS and FQNEAQ.

The chain is built from TRBV2 and TRBJ2-7; possible D gene TRBD2, 5 bases. This CDR3 region has 13 residues. Trimming left V 5 bases short and J 2 bases short, with 10 bases between. The germline V gene has CDR1 SNHLY and CDR2 FYNNEI. The CDR3 loop reads CASSSGLPYEQYF. The DNA of the CDR3 is TGTGCCAGCAGTTCCGGACTTCCCTACGAGCAGTACTTC.

V usage is TRBV11-2 and J usage is TRBJ2-2, with TRBD2 matching 10 bases. This CDR3 has 16 residues. CDR1 is SGHAT, CDR2 FQNNGV, per germline. With 5 bases clipped from V and 5 bases from J, the junction kept 8 bases outside the gene matches. In DNA, the CDR3 is TGTGCCAGCAGCCCCATAGCGGGAGGTAGGACCGGGGAGCTGTTTTTT. Translated: CASSPIAGGRTGELFF.

Of note for this clone: Other DNA sequences in this sample translate to the same CDR3. The J gene is TRBJ1-6, the V gene TRBV6-5; D gene unclear. Germline V gene data show CDR1 as MNHEY and CDR2 as SVGAGI. This CDR3 has 15 amino acids. With 5 bases removed from V and 0 bases from J, the gap between germline ends came to 8 bases. The CDR3 sequence is CASSPRDSYNSPLHF. The CDR3 DNA follows: TGTGCCAGCAGTCCACGGGACTCCTATAATTCACCCCTCCACTTT.

This chain connects TRBV5-1 to TRBJ2-7; 10 bases are shared with TRBD2. The trim removed 0 bases at V and 2 bases at J, leaving 5 bases unmatched. This CDR3 is 16 amino acids long. Germline V gives CDR1 SGHRS, CDR2 YFSETQ. CDR3 sequence reads: CASSLGASGGTYEQYF. CDR3 DNA: TGCGCCAGCAGCTTGGGTGCTAGCGGGGGAACCTACGAGCAGTACTTC.

V is TRBV6-5 and J is TRBJ1-1, with 8 bases fitting TRBD1. The CDR3 sequence is 13 residues long. The germline gives CDR1 MNHEY, CDR2 SVGAGI. V trimming: 6 bases; J trimming: 4 bases; junction bases outside the gene matches: 4. The DNA of the CDR3 is TGTGCCAGCAGCTTAGACAGGGGCACTGAAGCTTTCTTT. As protein: CASSLDRGTEAFF.